This T cell receptor beta chain stems from a study of identical twins. Study-level points and caveats: There was more out-of-frame TCR alpha sharing in monozygotic twins than models estimated. Out-of-frame alpha sequences shared between twins exhibited an excess of low generation probability. Partly confounded zero-insertion analyses could result from invariant MAIT and iNKT cells.

Template switching added a universal primer binding site, and final cDNA carried unique molecular identifiers. One entry per CDR3 protein results from TCRdb running MiXCR on the 5' RACE reads. The sample lists around 1.7 million distinct CDR3 sequences, roughly 35% occurring once. As regards this clonotype: Its cognate antigen is unknown.

This CDR3 spans 15 amino acids. The trim removed 0 bases at V and 2 bases at J, leaving 2 bases unmatched. In germline, CDR1 is MNHNS, CDR2 SASEGT. This clonotype was obtained from a newborn girl in good health. Sequenced: cord blood. The J gene is TRBJ2-7, the V gene TRBV6-1; 9 nucleotides line up with TRBD2. In DNA form, the CDR3 reads TGTGCCAGCAGTGAAGCTGGACTAGCGACCTACGAGCAGTACTTC. This encodes CASSEAGLATYEQYF.